The 25 T cell receptor beta chains reported below all come from one sample, sequenced in a study of CD8+CD57+ T cells in acquired aplastic anemia. Patients who underwent sequencing had shown CD8+CD57+ cell expansion by flow cytometry. The study profiled TCR beta VDJ and CDR3 using genomic DNA as template. TCRdb re-analysed the reads in MiXCR, keeping a single row per CDR3 protein. This sample has 180,000 or so distinct CDR3 sequences; roughly 50% occur once, and the top ten carry around 1.8%. Sequences were obtained from sorted CD4+, CD8+, or CD8+CD57+ T cells (not recorded which) from PBMCs. The receptors were sampled from a human donor with aplastic anemia.

This clonotype showed up many times. The chain links TRBV5-4 to TRBJ1-6, with TRBD1 matching over 9 bases. V was clipped by 2 bases and J by 6 bases; unmatched bases: 3. The CDR3 is 15 amino acids. Germline V lookup: CDR1 SGHNT, CDR2 YYREEE (reference sequence). The CDR3 DNA reads TGTGCCAGCAGCTTTGGACAGGGGAGTAATTCACCCCTCCACTTT. Translated: CASSFGQGSNSPLHF.

The CDR3 spells CASSLGGTGGDAEAFF. The CDR3 DNA follows: TGTGCCAGCAGCTTAGGTGGGACAGGGGGCGATGCTGAAGCTTTCTTT. The chain carries TRBV11-2 and TRBJ1-1; 12 bases are a match to TRBD1. Germline CDR1 reads SGHAT; CDR2 reads FQNNGV. Trimming cost V 1 base and J 6 bases; bases outside gene matches: 6. The CDR3 consists of 16 residues.

Here the CDR3 DNA reads TGTGCCAGCGCCAGGCAGGGGGGGTTTTCACCCCTCCACTTT. It translates to CASARQGGFSPLHF. The chain joins TRBV19 to TRBJ1-6; TRBD1 aligns across 7 bases. This CDR3 is 14 amino acids long. Germline V gene data show CDR1 as LNHDA and CDR2 as SQIVND (reference sequence). Trimming removed 9 bases from V and 9 bases from J; junction bases left unmatched: 11.

This clonotype came up a few times. This chain connects TRBV11-3 to TRBJ2-5; 7 bases fit TRBD1. V lost 2 bases to trimming and J lost 6 bases; unmatched junction nucleotides: 12. CDR3 length: 16 residues. CDR1 and CDR2 from the germline V gene are SGHNT and YENEEA. This chain's CDR3 is CASSLIEGAFIKTQYF. The CDR3 DNA is TGTGCCAGCAGCTTAATCGAGGGGGCTTTTATAAAGACCCAGTACTTC.

A note on this clonotype: The junction does not match germline at one end; this may be a read error. The V call is TRBV12-3 or TRBV12-4, the J call TRBJ2-1; 12 bases are shared with TRBD2. The CDR3 totals 15 residues. The CDR3 DNA follows: TGTACCAGCAGTCCAACTAGCGGGGGGTACAATGAGCAGTTCTTC. This gives the protein CTSSPTSGGYNEQFF.

The chain employs TRBV15 and TRBJ2-1; D uncertain. The CDR3 covers 14 residues. Germline CDR1 is LNHNV and CDR2 is YYDKDF (reference sequence). V shed 1 base and J shed 2 bases, with 6 bases lying between them. In nucleotides, the CDR3 is TGTGCCACCAGCAGAGGCAGCACCTACAATGAGCAGTTCTTC. This encodes CATSRGSTYNEQFF.

This clonotype was counted ten times or more. The gene calls are TRBV9 and TRBJ2-7; D is ambiguous. CDR1 is SGDLS, CDR2 YYNGEE, per germline. This CDR3 is 14 amino acids long. With 0 bases removed from V and 3 bases from J, the gap between germline ends came to 10 bases. The CDR3 DNA follows: TGTGCCAGCAGCGTAGCGCTGCCCGGCTACGAGCAGTACTTC. Protein: CASSVALPGYEQYF.

The chain carries TRBV4-2 and TRBJ2-5; D gene uncertain. Between the trimmed V and J ends, which lost 2 bases and 2 bases, there was a span of 9 bases. CDR3 length: 14 amino acids. The germline V gene has CDR1 LGHNA and CDR2 YNFKEQ. The CDR3 sequence is CASSQRLLQETQYF. The CDR3 DNA sequence: TGTGCCAGCAGCCAACGATTACTGCAAGAGACCCAGTACTTC.

V gene TRBV25-1 combines with J gene TRBJ2-5, with TRBD1 identical over 7 bases. Germline trimming cut 2 bases from V and 5 bases from J; bases unmatched to any gene: 2. The CDR3 is 13 residues long. Germline V CDR1 and CDR2: MGHDK, SYGVNS. The CDR3 sequence: CASSELQGETQYF. For the CDR3, the DNA is TGTGCCAGCAGTGAACTACAGGGGGAGACCCAGTACTTC.

V and J are TRBV5-4 and TRBJ2-5; 8 bases align to TRBD1. The CDR3 has 14 residues. With V trimmed by 0 bases and J by 5 bases, 3 bases remained unmatched. CDR1 SGHNT and CDR2 YYREEE come from the germline V gene (reference sequence). CDR3 nucleotides: TGTGCCAGCAGCTTGGACAGGGGGGCGGAGACCCAGTACTTC. Protein sequence: CASSLDRGAETQYF.

Only one count was recorded for this clonotype. The V gene is TRBV10-3, the J gene TRBJ1-5; 8 bases fit TRBD1. With 7 bases clipped from V and 11 bases from J, the junction kept 19 bases outside the gene matches. This CDR3 is built from 16 residues. CDR1 is ENHRY and CDR2 is SYGVKD in the germline V gene. CDR3 DNA: TGTGCCATCAACGACAGGGGCGACCGTGACGGGGAGACCCAGCATTTT. It yields the protein CAINDRGDRDGETQHF.

This clonotype was recorded a few times. The CDR3 coding sequence is TGTGCCAGCAGTGAAGCGGGGGGGGAGCAGTACTTC. Encoded protein: CASSEAGGEQYF. The V gene is TRBV2, the J gene TRBJ2-7; 7 bases line up with TRBD2. Germline V gives CDR1 SNHLY, CDR2 FYNNEI. V gave up 0 bases and J gave up 7 bases; unmatched junction bases: 0. The length of the CDR3 is 12 residues.

The table lists this clonotype with many counts. V is TRBV7-3 and J is TRBJ2-5, with TRBD1 matching over 8 bases. V lost 2 bases, J lost 5 bases, and 7 bases stayed unmatched. The CDR3 has 15 residues. Germline V lookup: CDR1 SGHTA, CDR2 FQGTGA. This chain's CDR3 is CASSLGTGSVETQYF. In nucleotides, the CDR3 is TGTGCCAGCAGCTTAGGGACAGGAAGCGTGGAGACCCAGTACTTC.

This clonotype has just a few counts. The chain combines TRBV25-1 with TRBJ1-1; 8 bases line up with TRBD1. Germline V gene data show CDR1 as MGHDK and CDR2 as SYGVNS. After removal of 2 bases from V and 1 base from J, the junction contained 3 bases not matched to a gene. The CDR3 consists of 15 residues. In nucleotides, the CDR3 is TGTGCCAGCAGTGAACCGGGACAGGCGAACACTGAAGCTTTCTTT. It specifies CASSEPGQANTEAFF. The full variable domain, its missing parts supplied by reference TRBV25-1 and TRBJ1-1, is EADIYQTPRYLVIGTGKKITLECSQTMGHDKMYWYQQDPGMELHLIHYSYGVNSTEKGDLSSESTVSRIRTEHFPLTLESARPSHTSQYLCASSEPGQANTEAFFGQGTRLTVV.

This clonotype was detected many times. This chain connects TRBV7-2 to TRBJ2-5; 9 bases agree with TRBD2. CDR1 and CDR2 from the germline V gene are SGHTA and FQGNSA. There are 16 residues in the CDR3. V lost 0 bases to trimming and J lost 2 bases; unmatched junction nucleotides: 4. The CDR3 here is CASSLAMRGGQETQYF. The CDR3 DNA reads as TGTGCCAGCAGCTTAGCGATGCGGGGGGGGCAAGAGACCCAGTACTTC.

CDR3 region: CASSPTDGNYGYTF. Here the CDR3 DNA reads TGTGCCAGCAGTCCGACGGACGGAAACTATGGCTACACCTTC. J is TRBJ1-2 and V is TRBV12-3 or TRBV12-4, with D hard to call. CDR3 length: 14 residues. The V end was cut by 5 bases, the J end by 2 bases, with 12 bases between.

This clonotype appeared once. Given a much more abundant clone one base away, this may be a read error. This rearrangement joins TRBV6-5 to TRBJ1-2; D unresolved. There are 17 residues in the CDR3. Germline CDR1 and CDR2: MNHEY and SVGAGI. V was clipped by 0 bases and J by 3 bases, with 17 bases between them. The CDR3, as DNA: TGTGCCAGCAGTTACTCGAAGGGAGGGTTAAATCACTATGGCTACACCTTC. Translation gives CASSYSKGGLNHYGYTF.

V is TRBV2 and J is TRBJ2-5; D gene uncertain. This CDR3 is 12 amino acids long. V was pared by 4 bases and J by 1 base, with 4 bases between. The germline CDR1 and CDR2 sequences are SNHLY and FYNNEI. The CDR3 region is CASSGLQETQYF. The CDR3 coding sequence is TGTGCCAGCAGTGGACTCCAAGAGACCCAGTACTTC.

This clonotype was seen many times. The chain is built from TRBV10-3 and TRBJ1-1; D perhaps matches TRBD1 (5 bases). This CDR3 has 12 residues. Germline loops: CDR1 ENHRY, CDR2 SYGVKD. Trimming left V 4 bases short and J 7 bases short, with 10 bases between. CDR3 in DNA: TGTGCCATCAGTGGTCAGGGTGATGAAGCTTTCTTT. Its translation is CAISGQGDEAFF.

J is TRBJ2-3 and V is TRBV15; 7 positions agree with TRBD2. V lost 4 bases to trimming and J lost 3 bases; unmatched junction nucleotides: 7. This CDR3 is built from 15 residues. Germline CDR1 LNHNV, CDR2 YYDKDF (reference sequence). The CDR3 spells CATSTRPGLTDTQYF. DNA of the CDR3: TGTGCCACCAGCACAAGGCCGGGACTAACAGATACGCAGTATTTT.

Here the CDR3 reads CAPSLVVGSPLHF. The CDR3 coding sequence is TGTGCTCCCAGCCTGGTGGTCGGTTCACCCCTCCACTTT. The J gene is TRBJ1-6, the V gene TRBV19; unclear D gene. The CDR3 totals 13 residues. Germline assignment: CDR1 LNHDA and CDR2 SQIVND (reference sequence).

The rearrangement joins TRBV24-1 to TRBJ2-5; TRBD1 matches 12 bases. Germline values: CDR1 KGHDR, CDR2 SFDVKD. The CDR3 is 17 amino acids. Unmatched junction bases numbered 9, after V lost 4 bases and J lost 4 bases. For the CDR3, the DNA is TGTGCCACCAGTGACCCCCCGGGACAGGGGGCCGTAGAGACCCAGTACTTC. It encodes CATSDPPGQGAVETQYF.

This rearrangement joins TRBV20-1 to TRBJ2-7, with a tentative D call TRBD1 (5 bases). Trimming removed 3 bases at V and 6 bases at J, with 15 bases between. Germline loops: CDR1 DFQATT, CDR2 SNEGSKA (reference sequence). This CDR3 contains 13 residues. The CDR3 sequence is CSARRWEGAEQYF. The CDR3 nucleotides are TGCAGTGCTAGGAGGTGGGAAGGGGCCGAGCAGTACTTC.

This rearrangement joins TRBV25-1 to TRBJ1-1; D is uncertain. This CDR3 comprises 14 residues. Looked up from germline, CDR1 is MGHDK and CDR2 is SYGVNS. V was cut by 3 bases and J by 2 bases, with 10 bases left in between. This CDR3 reads CASSENTPNTEAFF. CDR3 nucleotides: TGTGCCAGCAGTGAGAACACACCAAACACTGAAGCTTTCTTT.

Comment on this clonotype: The junction differs from germline at one of its ends, possibly a read error. The J gene is TRBJ2-7, the V gene TRBV19, with D tentatively TRBD1 or TRBD2 (6 bases each). The CDR3 consists of 15 residues. CDR1 and CDR2 (germline): LNHDA, SQIVND (reference sequence). In DNA form, the CDR3 reads TGTGCCACTAGTACCGGGGGCGCTTTAACCTACGAGCAGTACTTC. Protein product: CATSTGGALTYEQYF.